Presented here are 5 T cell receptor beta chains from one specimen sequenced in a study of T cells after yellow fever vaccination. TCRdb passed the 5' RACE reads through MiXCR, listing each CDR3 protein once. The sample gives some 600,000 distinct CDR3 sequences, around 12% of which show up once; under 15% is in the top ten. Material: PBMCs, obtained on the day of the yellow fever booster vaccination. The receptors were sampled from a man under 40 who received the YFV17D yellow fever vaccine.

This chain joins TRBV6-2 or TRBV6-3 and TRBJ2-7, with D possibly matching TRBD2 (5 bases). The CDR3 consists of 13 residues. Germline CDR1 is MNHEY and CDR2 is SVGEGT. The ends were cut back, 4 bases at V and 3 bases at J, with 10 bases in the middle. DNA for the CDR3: TGTGCCAGCAGTTTCGGGAACCGCTACGAGCAGTACTTC. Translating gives CASSFGNRYEQYF.

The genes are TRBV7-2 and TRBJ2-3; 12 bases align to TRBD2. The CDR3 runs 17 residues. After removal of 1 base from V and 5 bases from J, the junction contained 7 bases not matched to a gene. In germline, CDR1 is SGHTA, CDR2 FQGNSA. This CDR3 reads CASSLGLTSGRIDTQYF. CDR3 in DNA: TGTGCCAGCAGCTTAGGATTAACTAGCGGGAGGATAGATACGCAGTATTTT.

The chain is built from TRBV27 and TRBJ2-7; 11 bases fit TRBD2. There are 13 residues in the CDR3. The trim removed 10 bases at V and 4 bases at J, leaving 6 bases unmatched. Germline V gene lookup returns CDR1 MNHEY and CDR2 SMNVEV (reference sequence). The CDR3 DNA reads TGTGCCATCTCCGGGACTAGCGGTTACGAGCAGTACTTC. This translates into CAISGTSGYEQYF.

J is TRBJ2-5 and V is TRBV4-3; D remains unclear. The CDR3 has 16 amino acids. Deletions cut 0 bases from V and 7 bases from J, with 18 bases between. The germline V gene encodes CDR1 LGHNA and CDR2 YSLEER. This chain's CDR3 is CASSQDLWGNLGTQYF. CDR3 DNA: TGCGCCAGCAGCCAAGATCTTTGGGGTAATTTGGGGACCCAGTACTTC.

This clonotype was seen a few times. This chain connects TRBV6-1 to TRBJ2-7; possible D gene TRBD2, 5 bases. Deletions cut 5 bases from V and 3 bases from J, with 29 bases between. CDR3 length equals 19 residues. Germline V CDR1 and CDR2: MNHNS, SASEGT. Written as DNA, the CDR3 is TGTGCCAGCAGTCCACTAAGGAAGGGAGAAAGGAACATCGACTACGAGCAGTACTTC. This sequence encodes CASSPLRKGERNIDYEQYF.